Shown below are 23 T cell receptor beta chains from a single sample sequenced in a study of regulatory T cells in long-lasting Graves disease. Arm-PCR of CDR3 regions and iRepertoire HTBI primers were the basis on which TCR beta libraries were built. Each CDR3 protein gets one entry after TCRdb re-called the multiplex PCR reads with MiXCR. Found here are roughly 510,000 distinct CDR3 sequences, about 15% of them singletons; the top ten hold approximately 12%. The time point denotes: newly diagnosed GD, antithyroid drugs for less than 3 months. RNA from PBMCs was the source of the TCR library. Another study also made use of these data, one on T cells in Graves' hyperthyroidism and ophthalmopathy.

Source: peripheral blood mononuclear cells (PBMCs), taken at new diagnosis, from a patient treated with antithyroid drugs. Receptor source: a man younger than 30 with Graves disease.

This clonotype was recorded many times. In DNA form, the CDR3 reads TGCAGTGCTAGAGGGTTGGGGTCCTTCTCCTACGAGCAGTACTTC. It encodes CSARGLGSFSYEQYF. The V call is TRBV20-1, the J call TRBJ2-7, with D uncertain. In germline, CDR1 is DFQATT, CDR2 SNEGSKA (reference sequence). The CDR3 loop spans 15 amino acids. Trimming pared 1 base from V and 0 bases from J, leaving 13 bases between.

This clonotype was recorded many times. V is TRBV27 and J is TRBJ2-5; TRBD2 might be the D (6 bases). The length of the CDR3 is 20 residues. Germline CDR1 and CDR2: MNHEY and SMNVEV (reference sequence). The germline V and J ends were trimmed by 5 bases and 2 bases, with 30 bases remaining between them. The CDR3 DNA follows: TGTGCCAGCAGTCCCCTTTTTCGTTCCCCCTCTAGCGCCGAGCAAGAGACCCAGTACTTC. This codes for CASSPLFRSPSSAEQETQYF.

This clonotype has more than one count but fewer than ten. A junction end diverges from the germline sequence, so it may reflect a read error. This rearrangement joins TRBV10-1 to TRBJ2-1; D is uncertain. The CDR3 has 14 residues. In germline, CDR1 is WNHNN, CDR2 SYGVQD (reference sequence). This CDR3 is CASSEQRSYNEQFF. CDR3 in DNA: TGTGCCAGCTCGGAACAGCGCTCCTACAATGAGCAGTTCTTC.

V is TRBV7-3 and J is TRBJ2-3; a possible D gene is TRBD2 (5 bases). Looked up from germline, CDR1 is SGHTA and CDR2 is FQGTGA. The CDR3 covers 15 residues. Trimming shortened V by 2 bases and J by 2 bases, and 11 bases separated the two germline ends. Here the CDR3 reads CASSLGDSVTDTQYF. The CDR3 DNA is TGTGCCAGCAGCTTAGGGGATAGCGTCACAGATACGCAGTATTTT.

CDR3 nucleotides: TGTGCCTGGTCCAGGGACCATACAAAAAATGAGCAGTTCTTC. Residues: CAWSRDHTKNEQFF. The V and J genes are TRBV30 and TRBJ2-1, with D possibly being TRBD1 or TRBD2 (5 bases each). The CDR3 consists of 14 residues. Germline CDR1 reads GTSNPN; CDR2 reads SVGIG (reference sequence). V was shortened by 5 bases and J by 7 bases, with 18 bases between the two germline ends.

This clonotype was observed a few times. This sequence joins TRBV6-1 and TRBJ2-7; the match to TRBD2 covers 7 bases. Germline loops: CDR1 MNHNS, CDR2 SASEGT. Trimming removed 7 bases from V and 4 bases from J; junction bases left unmatched: 19. The CDR3 consists of 17 residues. Written as DNA, the CDR3 is TGTGCCAGCACCCCGGGGCGAGCGGGAAGCCCTCGGTACGAGCAGTACTTC. Translating gives CASTPGRAGSPRYEQYF.

This clonotype was observed many times. This chain links TRBV2 with TRBJ1-2, with unresolved D. V was pared by 6 bases and J by 3 bases, with 14 bases between. The CDR3 covers 14 residues. Germline values: CDR1 SNHLY, CDR2 FYNNEI. This CDR3 reads CASRVRARDYGYTF. In DNA, the CDR3 is TGTGCCAGCAGGGTGAGGGCGCGGGACTATGGCTACACCTTC.

The CDR3 DNA reads TGTGCCAGCAGCTGGTCCCCCCGGGGGGAAACGGAGACCCAGTACTTC. This sequence encodes CASSWSPRGETETQYF. The chain couples TRBV5-6 to TRBJ2-5, with 7 bases lining up with TRBD2. The junction had 13 bases not matched to a gene; V was cut back by 3 bases and J by 5 bases. The CDR3 is 16 amino acids. The germline gives CDR1 SGHDT, CDR2 YYEEEE.

This clonotype was detected many times. The chain couples TRBV7-9 to TRBJ2-3, with 10 bases aligning to TRBD2. J was trimmed by 2 bases and V by 4 bases; bases with no gene match: 15. Germline V lookup: CDR1 SEHNR, CDR2 FQNEAQ (reference sequence). This CDR3 is built from 19 residues. As DNA, the CDR3 is TGTGCCAGCAGCTGGACCGGGACTAGCGAGACCTTCTCCACAGATACGCAGTATTTT. As protein: CASSWTGTSETFSTDTQYF.

This clonotype was picked up many times. This rearrangement joins TRBV28 to TRBJ2-1; 8 bases map to TRBD1. CDR3 length: 15 amino acids. Germline assignment: CDR1 MDHEN and CDR2 SYDVKM. V dropped 3 bases and J dropped 2; count of bases not matched to a gene: 3. In DNA form, the CDR3 reads TGTGCCAGCAGTTTCAGGGACAGGCCCTACAATGAGCAGTTCTTC. It yields the protein CASSFRDRPYNEQFF.

This clonotype was seen repeatedly, ten times or more. This sequence joins TRBV3-1 and TRBJ2-3; D possibly uses TRBD1 or TRBD2 (5 bases each). The germline V gene has CDR1 LGHDT and CDR2 YNNKEL (reference sequence). Trimming removed 0 bases from V and 6 bases from J, with 10 bases in between. The CDR3 length is 14 residues. CDR3 DNA sequence: TGTGCCAGCAGCCAAGATGGGACCGATGATACGCAGTATTTT. It yields the protein CASSQDGTDDTQYF.

V and J are TRBV12-5 and TRBJ1-1; 7 bases line up with TRBD1. This CDR3 region has 12 residues. Germline CDR1 LGHNT, CDR2 FRNRAP. J lost 8 bases, V lost 6 bases, and 6 bases had no gene match. Here the CDR3 DNA reads TGTGCTAGTGGACAGGGGCGAGGGGAAGCTTTCTTT. It translates to CASGQGRGEAFF.

This clonotype appeared many times. The CDR3 DNA reads as TGCAGTGCTAGAGGAGGACTAGCGGGAGGACATGAGCAGTTCTTC. It is translated as CSARGGLAGGHEQFF. This chain joins TRBV20-1 and TRBJ2-1; 14 bases align to TRBD2. Germline trimming cut 1 base from V and 8 bases from J; bases unmatched to any gene: 4. The CDR3 covers 15 residues. Germline V lookup: CDR1 DFQATT, CDR2 SNEGSKA (reference sequence).

This clonotype was seen only a few times. The CDR3 spells CASSEGGTRTDTQYF. The CDR3 coding sequence is TGTGCCAGCAGTGAAGGCGGCACTCGCACAGATACGCAGTATTTT. The chain recombines TRBV2 with TRBJ2-3; the D is unclear. Germline CDR1 and CDR2: SNHLY and FYNNEI. CDR3 length: 15 residues. V dropped 1 base and J dropped 1 base, with 9 bases sitting between them.

This clonotype has a handful of counts. The rearrangement joins TRBV5-1 to TRBJ2-7, with 10 nucleotides matching TRBD1. The ends lost 4 bases at V and 0 bases at J; junction bases unmatched: 16. CDR1 and CDR2 from the germline V gene are SGHRS and YFSETQ. The CDR3 is 19 residues long. CDR3 in amino acids: CASSPEETGGLGSSYEQYF. The CDR3 DNA is TGCGCCAGCAGCCCAGAAGAGACAGGGGGCTTAGGTAGCTCCTACGAGCAGTACTTC. The whole variable domain, remainder taken from reference TRBV5-1 and TRBJ2-7, is KAGVTQTPRYLIKTRGQQVTLSCSPISGHRSVSWYQQTPGQGLQFLFEYFSETQRNKGNFPGRFSGRQFSNSRSEMNVSTLELGDSALYLCASSPEETGGLGSSYEQYFGPGTRLTVT.

The chain carries TRBV20-1 and TRBJ2-7; tentatively, D is TRBD1 or TRBD2 (5 bases each). Germline CDR1 DFQATT, CDR2 SNEGSKA (reference sequence). The CDR3 is 12 amino acids. V lost 5 bases to trimming and J lost 3 bases, with 11 bases between them. CDR3 residues: CSARGLNYEQYF. DNA of the CDR3: TGCAGTGCTCGGGGCCTGAACTACGAGCAGTACTTC.

This clonotype was detected only a few times. The rearrangement uses TRBV5-1 and TRBJ2-6, with TRBD1 identical over 10 bases. The V gene's germline CDR1 is SGHRS and CDR2 YFSETQ. V shed 4 bases and J 0 bases; nucleotides not matched to a gene: 7. The CDR3 sequence is 18 residues long. The CDR3 DNA follows: TGCGCCAGCAGCACAGAGACAGGGGGCATCTCTGGGGCCAACGTCCTGACTTTC. It encodes CASSTETGGISGANVLTF. Based on the CDR3 plus reference TRBV5-1 and TRBJ2-6, the full variable domain is KAGVTQTPRYLIKTRGQQVTLSCSPISGHRSVSWYQQTPGQGLQFLFEYFSETQRNKGNFPGRFSGRQFSNSRSEMNVSTLELGDSALYLCASSTETGGISGANVLTFGAGSRLTVL.

This clonotype was detected a few times. The V and J genes are TRBV7-9 and TRBJ2-2, with D hard to call. V was pared by 5 bases and J by 5 bases, with 9 bases between. CDR1 and CDR2 (germline): SEHNR, FQNEAQ (reference sequence). This CDR3 comprises 13 residues. The CDR3 reads CASSPPQTGELFF. The CDR3 DNA sequence: TGTGCCAGCAGCCCTCCTCAAACCGGGGAGCTGTTTTTT.

This clonotype was counted many times. The chain carries TRBV12-3 or TRBV12-4 and TRBJ2-1; TRBD2 is a possible D gene (6 bases). The CDR3 length is 16 residues. With 5 bases removed from V and 6 bases from J, the gap between germline ends came to 20 bases. DNA for the CDR3: TGTGCCAGCAGTCCAGCGGAGGGCTGGCCGGGCAATGAGCAGTTCTTC. Protein product: CASSPAEGWPGNEQFF.

The gene calls are TRBV28 and TRBJ2-1; no reliable D call. This CDR3 comprises 14 residues. The V end was cut by 7 bases, the J end by 4 bases, with 14 bases between. Germline V gene sequence: CDR1 MDHEN, CDR2 SYDVKM. CDR3 nucleotide sequence: TGTGCCAGCACTGCTCCGGCACGTTACAATGAGCAGTTCTTC. This translates into CASTAPARYNEQFF.

The chain joins TRBV7-3 to TRBJ2-1, with D perhaps TRBD2 (6 bases). Trimming left V 1 base short and J 1 base short, with 14 bases between. The germline V gene encodes CDR1 SGHTA and CDR2 FQGTGA. The CDR3 is 17 amino acids. The CDR3 here is CASSLSGVGYSYNEQFF. The DNA for the CDR3 is TGTGCCAGCAGCTTAAGCGGGGTTGGCTATTCCTACAATGAGCAGTTCTTC.

This clonotype was seen repeatedly, ten times or more. The CDR3 bases are TGTGCCAGCAGCGAATCAGTTAGGGAGGGAGGGAGCTACTACAATGAGCAGTTCTTC. Translating gives CASSESVREGGSYYNEQFF. V usage is TRBV11-2 and J usage is TRBJ2-1, with 7 positions matching TRBD2. Germline V CDR1 and CDR2: SGHAT, FQNNGV. This CDR3 is built from 19 residues. V lost 5 bases to trimming and J lost 3 bases; unmatched junction nucleotides: 19. The entire variable domain, with the rest obtained from reference TRBV11-2 and TRBJ2-1, is as follows: EAGVAQSPRYKIIEKRQSVAFWCNPISGHATLYWYQQILGQGPKLLIQFQNNGVVDDSQLPKDRFSAERLKGVDSTLKIQPAKLEDSAVYLCASSESVREGGSYYNEQFFGPGTRLTVL.

A word on this clonotype: This may come from a read error, since a much larger clone is one base off. This chain links TRBV12-3 or TRBV12-4 with TRBJ2-7, with 8 bases matching TRBD1. This CDR3 contains 14 residues. The V segment lost 4 bases and the J segment 0 bases; nucleotides outside the gene matches: 2. Here the CDR3 reads CASSSGQASYEQYV. DNA for the CDR3: TGTGCCAGCAGTTCGGGACAGGCCTCCTACGAGCAGTACGTC.